Following are 30 T cell receptor beta chains from one sample sequenced in a study of blood T cell repertoires in COVID-19. Only in-frame clones appear in the TCRdb table, and some are missing; sequencing was by immunoSEQ multiplex PCR. The sample includes about 210,000 clones, under 90% of them seen just once. The sample comprised peripheral blood. The receptors were sampled from a woman between 40 and 55 years old with active or convalescent COVID-19.

This clone has just one count. The rearrangement uses TRBV27 and TRBJ1-1, with D possibly matching TRBD1 (6 bases). CDR1 is MNHEY and CDR2 is SMNVEV in the germline V gene (reference sequence). Trimming pared 6 bases from V and 0 bases from J, leaving 14 bases between. There are 15 residues in the CDR3. In DNA, the CDR3 is TGTGCCAGCAGCCCCCTGGACAGCATGAACACTGAAGCTTTCTTT. Its protein product is CASSPLDSMNTEAFF.

This chain links TRBV29-1 with TRBJ2-3; D perhaps matches TRBD1 (5 bases). V was trimmed by 4 bases and J by 5 bases, leaving 7 bases between them. CDR3 size: 11 residues. In germline, CDR1 is SQVTM, CDR2 ANQGSEA. CDR3 residues: CSVARGDTQYF. CDR3 nucleotide sequence: TGCAGCGTTGCAAGGGGAGATACGCAGTATTTT.

V usage is TRBV6-5 and J usage is TRBJ2-2; 7 nucleotides agree with TRBD2. The ends lost 7 bases at V and 1 base at J; junction bases unmatched: 6. CDR1 and CDR2 (germline): MNHEY, SVGAGI. The CDR3 is 15 residues long. The CDR3 sequence is CASTWGGGNTGELFF. In nucleotides, the CDR3 is TGTGCCAGCACTTGGGGGGGAGGGAACACCGGGGAGCTGTTTTTT.

The V and J genes are TRBV2 and TRBJ2-1; weak D call: TRBD1 (6 bases). With 7 bases removed from V and 9 bases from J, the gap between germline ends came to 22 bases. CDR1 and CDR2 (germline): SNHLY, FYNNEI. The CDR3 is 15 amino acids. CDR3 bases: TGTGCCAGCACACCCCAAGGGGGTGGTTTAAGTGAGCAGTTCTTC. Encoded protein: CASTPQGGGLSEQFF.

This chain connects TRBV3-1 (or the pseudogene TRBV3-2) to TRBJ2-1; 9 bases are shared with TRBD2. With V trimmed by 6 bases and J by 4 bases, 7 bases remained unmatched. The CDR3 length is 15 residues. The germline CDR1 and CDR2 sequences are LGHDT and YNNKEL (reference sequence). CDR3 bases: TGTGCCAGCAGACGCGGGGGGGGGAATTACAATGAGCAGTTCTTC. Its translation: CASRRGGGNYNEQFF.

This clone was counted a few times. The V call is TRBV7-8, the J call TRBJ1-2; perhaps TRBD1 as D (5 bases). Trimming shortened V by 5 bases and J by 4 bases, and 14 bases separated the two germline ends. The germline gives CDR1 SGHVS, CDR2 FQNEAQ. The CDR3 is 14 residues long. This CDR3 reads CASSAGGAGYGYTF. As DNA, the CDR3 is TGTGCCAGCAGCGCGGGAGGGGCGGGCTATGGCTACACCTTC.

This clone was counted a few times. This rearrangement joins TRBV2 to TRBJ2-3; 15 bases agree with TRBD2. The CDR3 is 16 residues long. Germline V gene lookup returns CDR1 SNHLY and CDR2 FYNNEI. The junction had 5 bases not matched to a gene; V was cut back by 4 bases and J by 6 bases. The DNA for the CDR3 is TGTGCCAGCAGTGTCGGACTAGCGGGAGGGAAGGATACGCAGTATTTT. Translating it yields CASSVGLAGGKDTQYF.

This chain joins TRBV5-1 and TRBJ1-4; 9 bases match TRBD1. V was pared by 1 base and J by 4 bases, with 2 bases of the junction left unmatched. This CDR3 has 15 amino acids. Per germline, CDR1 SGHRS and CDR2 YFSETQ. CDR3 nucleotide sequence: TGCGCCAGCAGCTTGAGGGGACAGGGTAATGAAAAACTGTTTTTT. It yields the protein CASSLRGQGNEKLFF. Looking up the rest from reference TRBV5-1 and TRBJ1-4 gives the full variable domain: KAGVTQTPRYLIKTRGQQVTLSCSPISGHRSVSWYQQTPGQGLQFLFEYFSETQRNKGNFPGRFSGRQFSNSRSEMNVSTLELGDSALYLCASSLRGQGNEKLFFGSGTQLSVL.

The rearrangement joins TRBV7-9 to TRBJ1-4; D unclear. The germline CDR1 and CDR2 sequences are SEHNR and FQNEAQ (reference sequence). The V gene lost 1 base and the J gene lost 0 bases, with 6 bases spanning the gap. This CDR3 region has 15 residues. The CDR3 nucleotides are TGTGCCAGCAGCTTAGTTCTCTCAACTAATGAAAAACTGTTTTTT. The encoded protein is CASSLVLSTNEKLFF.

This clone has just one count. CDR3 in amino acids: CASSIVSGPVHEQYF. CDR3 DNA: TGTGCCAGCAGCATCGTTAGCGGGCCCGTCCACGAGCAGTACTTC. V and J are TRBV7-2 and TRBJ2-7, with 7 positions matching TRBD2. The CDR3 has 15 residues. V lost 5 bases, J lost 5 bases, and 12 bases stayed unmatched. CDR1 is SGHTA, CDR2 FQGNSA, per germline.

This clone was seen a handful of times. This chain uses TRBV4-1 with TRBJ1-2; tentative D call: TRBD1 (6 bases). The CDR3 sequence is 13 residues long. Trimming cost V 1 base and J 6 bases, with 9 bases left between them. Germline values: CDR1 MGHRA, CDR2 YSYEKL. The DNA for the CDR3 is TGCGCCAGCAGCCAAGGGTCAGGGGATGGCTACACCTTC. This codes for CASSQGSGDGYTF.

The chain couples TRBV9 to TRBJ1-2; a possible D gene is TRBD1 (5 bases). Per germline, CDR1 SGDLS and CDR2 YYNGEE. The CDR3 totals 12 residues. Trimming removed 7 bases at V and 8 bases at J, with 15 bases between. This chain's CDR3 is CASARGGGGYTF. The DNA of the CDR3 is TGTGCCAGCGCCCGGGGGGGTGGAGGCTACACCTTC.

As regards this clone: Within the sample, other DNA sequences also encode this same CDR3. The chain is built from TRBV3-1 (or the pseudogene TRBV3-2) and TRBJ2-7, with a weak D call TRBD1 (6 bases). Trimming shortened V by 4 bases and J by 7 bases, and 11 bases separated the two germline ends. The CDR3 sequence is 12 residues long. Looked up from germline, CDR1 is LGHDT and CDR2 is YNNKEL (reference sequence). The CDR3 DNA reads TGTGCCAGCAGCCCCACAGGGTTTGAGCAGTACTTC. Translating gives CASSPTGFEQYF.

The chain links TRBV4-2 to TRBJ2-1; 7 positions match TRBD1. V dropped 5 bases and J dropped 3; count of bases not matched to a gene: 4. Per germline, CDR1 LGHNA and CDR2 YNFKEQ. The CDR3 length is 14 residues. CDR3 sequence: CASSFRTGYNEQFF. As DNA, the CDR3 is TGTGCCAGCAGCTTTCGGACAGGCTACAATGAGCAGTTCTTC.

This clone was seen only once. This chain uses TRBV30 with TRBJ1-5; D gene uncertain. Germline lookup yields CDR1 GTSNPN and CDR2 SVGIG (reference sequence). This CDR3 is 14 amino acids long. Trimming cost V 0 bases and J 4 bases, with 10 bases left between them. The CDR3 region is CAWSVAQLNQPQHF. For the CDR3, the DNA is TGTGCCTGGAGTGTGGCACAGTTGAATCAGCCCCAGCATTTT.

This chain uses TRBV5-1 with TRBJ1-6, with a weak D call TRBD1 (6 bases). The CDR3 covers 15 residues. Trimming stripped 4 bases from V and 10 bases from J, with 18 bases between. CDR1 is SGHRS, CDR2 YFSETQ, per germline. Written as DNA, the CDR3 is TGCGCCAGCAGCCCGGTAGGGGGTCTCGGGTCACCCCTCCACTTT. It is translated as CASSPVGGLGSPLHF.

J is TRBJ1-2 and V is TRBV19; 9 bases fit TRBD1. Trimming took 2 bases from V and 7 from J; bases not matched to a gene: 2. Germline V CDR1 and CDR2: LNHDA, SQIVND (reference sequence). CDR3 length: 13 residues. The CDR3 sequence is CASSIRTGVGYTF. CDR3 nucleotide sequence: TGTGCCAGTAGTATAAGGACAGGGGTTGGCTACACCTTC.

This chain's CDR3 is CASRYHESEGYTF. DNA of the CDR3: TGTGCCAGCAGGTACCACGAATCGGAGGGCTACACCTTC. This chain joins TRBV7-9 and TRBJ1-2; D gene ambiguous. Germline CDR1 and CDR2: SEHNR and FQNEAQ (reference sequence). Between the trimmed V and J ends, which lost 6 bases and 8 bases, there was a span of 16 bases. The CDR3 sequence is 13 residues long.

The gene calls are TRBV5-1 and TRBJ2-2, with D possibly being TRBD1 (6 bases). This CDR3 is 15 amino acids long. In germline, CDR1 is SGHRS, CDR2 YFSETQ. V shed 4 bases and J shed 5 bases, with 15 bases lying between them. The CDR3, as DNA: TGCGCCAGCAGCGCAACAGGGTTAGTGACCGGGGAGCTGTTTTTT. Translated, it gives CASSATGLVTGELFF.

The J gene is TRBJ1-1, the V gene TRBV2, with D possibly TRBD1 on 6 matching bases. The CDR3 is 18 amino acids. V was shortened by 2 bases and J by 2 bases, with 21 bases between the two germline ends. Germline-derived CDR1 and CDR2 are SNHLY and FYNNEI. CDR3 in amino acids: CASSERQALLLPNTEAFF. The CDR3 bases are TGTGCCAGCAGTGAACGACAGGCCCTCCTCTTGCCCAACACTGAAGCTTTCTTT. Filled out from reference TRBV2 and TRBJ1-1, the complete variable domain reads EPEVTQTPSHQVTQMGQEVILRCVPISNHLYFYWYRQILGQKVEFLVSFYNNEISEKSEIFDDQFSVERPDGSNFTLKIRSTKLEDSAMYFCASSERQALLLPNTEAFFGQGTRLTVV.

This rearrangement joins TRBV4-3 to TRBJ1-4; D is possibly TRBD1 (5 bases). With 3 bases removed from V and 2 bases from J, the gap between germline ends came to 13 bases. The length of the CDR3 is 16 residues. The germline gives CDR1 LGHNA, CDR2 YSLEER. As DNA, the CDR3 is TGCGCCAGCAGCCAGACCAACGGGGGTACTAATGAAAAACTGTTTTTT. This codes for CASSQTNGGTNEKLFF.

The V and J genes are TRBV19 and TRBJ1-1; 12 nucleotides agree with TRBD1. The trim removed 5 bases at V and 5 bases at J, leaving 12 bases unmatched. Germline V gives CDR1 LNHDA, CDR2 SQIVND (reference sequence). The CDR3 has 17 residues. The CDR3 here is CASSRRPGQGAKTEAFF. The CDR3 DNA follows: TGTGCCAGTAGTCGACGACCGGGACAGGGGGCGAAGACTGAAGCTTTCTTT.

This clone appeared once. The chain links TRBV9 to TRBJ2-5; TRBD2 agrees at 7 bases. The junction had 9 bases not matched to a gene; V was cut back by 4 bases and J by 0 bases. CDR3 length equals 16 residues. Germline-derived CDR1 and CDR2 are SGDLS and YYNGEE. The chain's CDR3 is CASSPSPLADQETQYF. The CDR3 DNA follows: TGTGCCAGCAGCCCAAGCCCCCTAGCGGACCAAGAGACCCAGTACTTC.

This clone has more than one count but fewer than ten. The chain joins TRBV6-2 or TRBV6-3 to TRBJ1-2, with a tentative D call TRBD1 (5 bases). Trimming took off 2 bases at V and 5 bases at J, with 15 bases between the two ends. The CDR3 has 15 amino acids. Germline V gene sequence: CDR1 MNHEY, CDR2 SVGEGT. For the CDR3, the DNA is TGTGCCAGCAGTTACGGGCAGGCGGGGCGGTATGGCTACACCTTC. This codes for CASSYGQAGRYGYTF.

The rearrangement links TRBV19 to TRBJ2-7, with 7 bases lining up with TRBD1. In germline, CDR1 is LNHDA, CDR2 SQIVND (reference sequence). V trimming: 1 base; J trimming: 4 bases; junction bases outside the gene matches: 10. The CDR3 contains 16 residues. The CDR3 region is CASSIGGTALSYEQYF. CDR3 in DNA: TGTGCCAGTAGTATAGGAGGGACAGCTCTATCATACGAGCAGTACTTC. The whole variable domain, remainder taken from reference TRBV19 and TRBJ2-7, is DGGITQSPKYLFRKEGQNVTLSCEQNLNHDAMYWYRQDPGQGLRLIYYSQIVNDFQKGDIAEGYSVSREKKESFPLTVTSAQKNPTAFYLCASSIGGTALSYEQYFGPGTRLTVT.

The gene calls are TRBV30 and TRBJ2-5; D may be TRBD2 (5 bases). Trimming left V 5 bases short and J 5 bases short, with 15 bases between. CDR3 size: 13 residues. The germline V gene has CDR1 GTSNPN and CDR2 SVGIG (reference sequence). The DNA for the CDR3 is TGTGCCTGGGGGCCGGGGATTTGGGAGACCCAGTACTTC. Translation gives CAWGPGIWETQYF.

CDR3 amino acids: CASSQGTGGDWETQYF. CDR3 coding DNA: TGCGCCAGCAGCCAAGGGACTGGCGGGGATTGGGAGACCCAGTACTTC. V is TRBV4-1 and J is TRBJ2-5; a weak D match, TRBD2 (6 bases). V was clipped by 1 base and J by 5 bases, with 17 bases between them. The germline gives CDR1 MGHRA, CDR2 YSYEKL. The CDR3 has 16 residues.

V is TRBV6-5 and J is TRBJ2-2; 9 nucleotides match TRBD2. With V trimmed by 6 bases and J by 6 bases, 8 bases remained unmatched. The CDR3 runs to 15 residues. Germline V gene lookup returns CDR1 MNHEY and CDR2 SVGAGI. The CDR3 loop is CASRERTSGPGELFF. CDR3 DNA: TGTGCCAGCAGGGAGAGAACTAGCGGGCCCGGGGAGCTGTTTTTT.

The chain uses TRBV29-1 and TRBJ1-1; D might be TRBD1 (5 bases). This CDR3 has 13 residues. Between the trimmed V and J ends, which lost 6 bases and 2 bases, there was a span of 13 bases. Germline CDR1 and CDR2: SQVTM and ANQGSEA. The CDR3 DNA is TGCAGCGTAAAAGACAGAACTAACACTGAAGCTTTCTTT. It encodes CSVKDRTNTEAFF.

This chain joins TRBV28 and TRBJ2-7, with 10 positions matching TRBD1. Germline CDR1 reads MDHEN; CDR2 reads SYDVKM. Trimming removed 3 bases from V and 2 bases from J; junction bases left unmatched: 4. The CDR3 is made up of 15 amino acids. CDR3 DNA sequence: TGTGCCAGCAGTTTGGGGACAGGGGTTCCCTACGAGCAGTACTTC. Translation: CASSLGTGVPYEQYF.